This T cell receptor (beta chain) was obtained from a study of T cell clonality in common variable immunodeficiency. Study-level results: CVID patient heterogeneity limited repertoire-clinical complication correlations. T cell subpopulation sequencing would be needed to explain CVID clonality. Compared with controls, CVID subjects had fewer shared TCRbeta clones. TCRbeta clonality was increased in CVID versus healthy controls.

CDR1 is SQVTM and CDR2 is ANQGSEA in the germline V gene. The CDR3 runs 14 residues. The V end was cut by 6 bases, the J end by 2 bases, with 15 bases between. The data were produced by immunoSEQ multiplex PCR, yet TCRdb's version contains in-frame clones alone and is incomplete. This sample comprises about 43,000 clones, none seen once only. This clone ranks as medium-sized. Its target is not known. The CDR3 end lies 3 residues beyond the end of the read and is filled in from the germline J gene. The TCR sequence derives from a person between 18 and 69 years old in good health. This rearrangement joins TRBV29-1 to TRBJ2-3, with D maybe TRBD2 (7 bases). The sequenced material came from peripheral blood mononuclear cells. The sequenced CDR3 bases are TGCAGCGTAGGGGGAGGGGTGGACACAGATACG. This codes for CSVGGGVDTDT. The whole CDR3 sequence reads CSVGGGVDTDTQYF.